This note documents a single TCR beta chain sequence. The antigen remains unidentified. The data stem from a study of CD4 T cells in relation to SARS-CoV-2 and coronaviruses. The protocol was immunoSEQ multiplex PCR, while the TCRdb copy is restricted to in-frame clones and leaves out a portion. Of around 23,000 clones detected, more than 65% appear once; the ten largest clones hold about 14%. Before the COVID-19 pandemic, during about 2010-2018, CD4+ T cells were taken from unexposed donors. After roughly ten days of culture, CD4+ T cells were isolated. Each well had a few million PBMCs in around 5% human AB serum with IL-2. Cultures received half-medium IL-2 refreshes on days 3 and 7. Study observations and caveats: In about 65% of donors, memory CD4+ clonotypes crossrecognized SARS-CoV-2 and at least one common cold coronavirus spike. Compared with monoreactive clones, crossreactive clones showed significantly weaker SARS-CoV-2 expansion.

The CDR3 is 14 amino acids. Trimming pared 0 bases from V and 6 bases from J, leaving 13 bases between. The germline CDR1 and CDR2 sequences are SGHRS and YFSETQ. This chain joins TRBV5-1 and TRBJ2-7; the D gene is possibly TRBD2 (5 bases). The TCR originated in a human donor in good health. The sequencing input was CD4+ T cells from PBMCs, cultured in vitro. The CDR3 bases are TGCGCCAGCAGCTTGGCCGGACCGGGGTCCGAGCAGTACTTC. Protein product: CASSLAGPGSEQYF. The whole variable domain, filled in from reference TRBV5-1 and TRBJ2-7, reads KAGVTQTPRYLIKTRGQQVTLSCSPISGHRSVSWYQQTPGQGLQFLFEYFSETQRNKGNFPGRFSGRQFSNSRSEMNVSTLELGDSALYLCASSLAGPGSEQYFGPGTRLTVT.